These 3 T cell receptor beta chains were sequenced from one sample in a study of immune evolution from preneoplasia to lung adenocarcinoma. TCRdb keeps only in-frame clones here, not all; method: immunoSEQ multiplex PCR. The table has 3,500 to 4,500 clones, approximately 80% seen once. Sequenced material: FFPE adjacent normal lung tissue. The receptors shown here come from a person aged 60-79 years with lung adenocarcinoma.

The J gene is TRBJ1-1, the V gene TRBV7-8, with 9 positions matching TRBD1. The ends lost 4 bases at V and 4 bases at J; junction bases unmatched: 1. Per the germline V gene, CDR1 is SGHVS and CDR2 is FQNEAQ. This CDR3 has 13 amino acids. The CDR3 DNA follows: TGTGCCAGCAGCTGGGACAGGGCCACTGAAGCTTTCTTT. Translated, it gives CASSWDRATEAFF.

The chain employs TRBV7-9 and TRBJ1-5; D uncertain. Germline CDR1 is SEHNR and CDR2 is FQNEAQ (reference sequence). Deletions cut 1 base from V and 2 bases from J, with 12 bases between. CDR3 length equals 16 residues. CDR3 DNA: TGTGCCAGCAGCTTAGGCGAGGGTCCGGGCAATCAGCCCCAGCATTTT. Its protein is CASSLGEGPGNQPQHF. The whole variable domain, filled in from reference TRBV7-9 and TRBJ1-5, reads DTGVSQNPRHKITKRGQNVTFRCDPISEHNRLYWYRQTLGQGPEFLTYFQNEAQLEKSRLLSDRFSAERPKGSFSTLEIQRTEQGDSAMYLCASSLGEGPGNQPQHFGDGTRLSIL.

This chain's CDR3 is CASSLSVQTYEQYF. CDR3 DNA: TGCGCCAGCAGCTTGTCCGTTCAGACCTACGAGCAGTACTTC. The chain uses TRBV5-1 and TRBJ2-7; D gene unclear. The CDR3 runs 14 residues. Trimming stripped 1 base from V and 2 bases from J, with 10 bases between. Germline CDR1 reads SGHRS; CDR2 reads YFSETQ.